These T cell receptor beta chains were read from a single sample in a study of T cells in Graves' hyperthyroidism and ophthalmopathy. TCRdb itself ran the multiplex PCR reads through MiXCR, one entry per CDR3 protein. The sample records a few hundred thousand distinct CDR3 sequences, more than 45% being singletons. Source material: peripheral blood or thyroid tissue (not recorded which). These receptors came from a woman under 30 with Graves' hyperthyroidism. Each CDR3 is given with its conserved first and last residue. The order of the fields is V gene, CDR3 protein.

v_gene: TRBV7-9; CDR3aa: CASSLRSDDGYTF
v_gene: TRBV24-1; CDR3aa: CATSDSGQVVTDTQYF
v_gene: TRBV30; CDR3aa: CAWDRKGGMNTEAFF
v_gene: TRBV20-1; CDR3aa: CSAREASARSSYNEQFF
v_gene: TRBV7-8; CDR3aa: CASSLEGGGGSETQYF
v_gene: TRBV24-1; CDR3aa: CATSASGGSEQPQHF
v_gene: TRBV12-3/TRBV12-4; CDR3aa: CACSASHGETQYF
v_gene: TRBV2; CDR3aa: CASSSGTGGLYEQYF
v_gene: TRBV20-1; CDR3aa: CSARLAGGPEQFF
v_gene: TRBV25-1; CDR3aa: CASSAGRLDTQYF
v_gene: TRBV11-2; CDR3aa: CASSLWGGRRSYEQYF
v_gene: TRBV11-2; CDR3aa: CASSPSGGGTGELFF
v_gene: TRBV25-1; CDR3aa: CASHGQRSEKLFF
v_gene: TRBV10-2; CDR3aa: CASSESREAGYTF
v_gene: TRBV10-1; CDR3aa: CASSESISGERTGELFF
v_gene: TRBV20-1; CDR3aa: CKLRNRGSYNEQFF
v_gene: TRBV7-8; CDR3aa: CASSENTEAFF
v_gene: TRBV7-2; CDR3aa: CASSFRRGGVETQYF
v_gene: TRBV2; CDR3aa: CASSEALADSWGETQYF
v_gene: TRBV7-9; CDR3aa: CASSLLAIEDSPLHF
v_gene: TRBV6-2/TRBV6-3; CDR3aa: CASSYGTKYGYTF